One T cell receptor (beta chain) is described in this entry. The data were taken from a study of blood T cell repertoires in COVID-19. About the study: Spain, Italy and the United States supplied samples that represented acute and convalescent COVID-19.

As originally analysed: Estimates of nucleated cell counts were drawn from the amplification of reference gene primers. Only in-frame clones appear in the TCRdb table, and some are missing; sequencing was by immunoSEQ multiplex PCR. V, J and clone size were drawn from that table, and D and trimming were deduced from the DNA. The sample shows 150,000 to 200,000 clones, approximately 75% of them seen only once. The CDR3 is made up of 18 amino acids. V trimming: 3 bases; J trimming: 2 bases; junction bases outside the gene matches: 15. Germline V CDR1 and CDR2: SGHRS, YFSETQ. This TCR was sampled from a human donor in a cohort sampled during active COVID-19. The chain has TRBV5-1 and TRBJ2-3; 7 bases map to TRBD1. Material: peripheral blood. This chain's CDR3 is CASSWAGLSRGSTDTQYF. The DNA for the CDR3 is TGCGCCAGCAGCTGGGCTGGACTTTCCAGGGGGTCCACAGATACGCAGTATTTT. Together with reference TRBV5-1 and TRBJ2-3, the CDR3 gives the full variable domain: KAGVTQTPRYLIKTRGQQVTLSCSPISGHRSVSWYQQTPGQGLQFLFEYFSETQRNKGNFPGRFSGRQFSNSRSEMNVSTLELGDSALYLCASSWAGLSRGSTDTQYFGPGTRLTVL.